This T cell receptor (beta chain) came from a study of neoadjuvant anti-PD-1 for oral cavity cancer. About the study: Nivolumab at 3 mg/kg was mostly given biweekly, three to four doses, pre-surgery. Patients without progression received a fourth nivolumab dose around day 43, then surgical resection on days 50-56.

The time point denotes: after neoadjuvant nivolumab, at surgical resection. These oral cavity squamous cell carcinomas were HPV-negative and locally advanced. Blood cells were analyzed directly, without culture or expansion. Germline-derived CDR1 and CDR2 are ENHRY and SYGVKD. The CDR3 consists of 16 residues. With 0 bases removed from V and 0 bases from J, the gap between germline ends came to 9 bases. Only in-frame clones appear in the TCRdb table, and some are missing; sequencing was by immunoSEQ multiplex PCR. Here the sample spans some 61,000 clones, more than 75% being singletons. V gene TRBV10-3 combines with J gene TRBJ1-3; D is unresolved. This TCR came from a person between 40 and 85 years old with oral cavity squamous cell carcinoma. The material was PBMCs, obtained after nivolumab (anti-PD-1) treatment. The CDR3 loop reads CAISESGFFSGNTIYF. CDR3 bases: TGTGCCATCAGTGAGTCAGGATTCTTCTCTGGAAACACCATATATTTT.